The 3 T cell receptor beta chains below come from one sample, sequenced in a study of shared clonotypes between healthy human individuals. Generated by immunoSEQ multiplex PCR, the TCRdb table keeps only in-frame clones and is missing some. This sample has approximately 2,300,000 clones, with less than 95% found just once. Input material: naive CD4+ T cells from PBMCs. Indicated subset: CD45RA+ positively selected. These receptors came from a man between 18 and 29 years old in good health. Some clones in this sample may be carry-over from other donors' samples.

This clone was found once. The J gene is TRBJ2-7, the V gene TRBV20-1, with no clear D. The germline V gene encodes CDR1 DFQATT and CDR2 SNEGSKA (reference sequence). The CDR3 has 11 amino acids. The CDR3 nucleotides are TGCAGCGGTCTAGTCGGCTACGAGCAGTACTTC. Amino acid sequence: CSGLVGYEQYF.

The chain combines TRBV28 with TRBJ2-7, with D possibly being TRBD2 (6 bases). Per germline, CDR1 MDHEN and CDR2 SYDVKM. CDR3 size: 14 residues. The V and J ends lost 3 bases and 4 bases respectively, with 13 bases between them. CDR3 amino acids: CASSFGTSFYEQYF. Here the CDR3 DNA reads TGTGCCAGCAGTTTTGGGACTTCGTTTTACGAGCAGTACTTC.

This sequence joins TRBV7-2 and TRBJ2-2, with TRBD2 matching 7 bases. The length of the CDR3 is 16 residues. J gave up 5 bases and V 5 bases, and 11 bases lay outside the gene matches. Germline CDR1 SGHTA, CDR2 FQGNSA. This CDR3 reads CASSPSGGRGTGELFF. CDR3 nucleotides: TGTGCCAGCAGCCCCTCGGGAGGCCGGGGGACCGGGGAGCTGTTTTTT.